This T cell receptor beta chain appears in the sequencing data of a study of cytomegalovirus exposure and HLA in healthy donors. This clone showed up just a few times. What it binds is unknown. 13 Jbeta primers and 60 Vbeta primers were used for the PCR. Only in-frame clones appear in the TCRdb table, and some are missing; sequencing was by immunoSEQ multiplex PCR. In the table there are roughly 75,000 clones, 65% to 90% of which are singletons. Study results and limitations: Earlier findings revealed that most TCR beta V segments proved productive either about 87% or about 30% of the time. Immune exposure data for these donors was limited to CMV serostatus. Despite most TCR sequences being rare, some public TCRs occurred in many donors. Per a later analysis, 18,000 or so TCR beta sequences showed association with HLA alleles at 0.05 false discovery rate.

Germline loops: CDR1 LNHDA, CDR2 SQIVND (reference sequence). This CDR3 comprises 14 residues. The ends were cut back, 4 bases at V and 3 bases at J, with 12 bases in the middle. The sequence derives from a man between 65 and 79 years old in good health and CMV-seropositive. The rearrangement joins TRBV19 to TRBJ1-1, with D unclear. What was sequenced was PBMCs. CDR3 bases: TGTGCCAGTAGTACGCACGGGGAGTACACTGAAGCTTTCTTT. This codes for CASSTHGEYTEAFF. Supplemented by reference TRBV19 and TRBJ1-1, the full variable domain reads DGGITQSPKYLFRKEGQNVTLSCEQNLNHDAMYWYRQDPGQGLRLIYYSQIVNDFQKGDIAEGYSVSREKKESFPLTVTSAQKNPTAFYLCASSTHGEYTEAFFGQGTRLTVV.